What follows are 14 T cell receptor beta chains derived from one specimen sequenced in a study of cytomegalovirus exposure and HLA in healthy donors. With 60 Vbeta and 13 Jbeta primers, the PCR was carried out. Only in-frame clones appear in the TCRdb table, and some are missing; sequencing was by immunoSEQ multiplex PCR. Among roughly 100,000 clones listed, less than 90% were seen once. The sample consisted of PBMCs. The receptors shown here come from a man aged 35-49 years in good health and CMV-seronegative.

This chain links TRBV9 with TRBJ1-3; D gene unclear. CDR1 and CDR2 (germline): SGDLS, YYNGEE. The CDR3 has 15 amino acids. Trimming left V 3 bases short and J 2 bases short, with 12 bases between. The CDR3: CASSAGGNPGNTIYF. CDR3 coding DNA: TGTGCCAGCAGCGCTGGAGGGAATCCTGGAAACACCATATATTTT.

This sequence joins TRBV30 and TRBJ2-3, with D uncertain. V dropped 0 bases and J dropped 4 bases, with 5 bases sitting between them. The CDR3 totals 12 residues. CDR1 GTSNPN and CDR2 SVGIG come from the germline V gene (reference sequence). The CDR3 nucleotides are TGTGCCTGGAGTGTACTTTCAGATACGCAGTATTTT. Translated: CAWSVLSDTQYF.

Written as DNA, the CDR3 is TGTGCCAGCAGCTTAGGACAGAACTACGAGCAGTACTTC. This encodes CASSLGQNYEQYF. This chain links TRBV11-2 with TRBJ2-7; possible D gene TRBD1, 5 bases. The CDR3 has 13 amino acids. Trimming cost V 1 base and J 3 bases, with 7 bases left between them. Germline assignment: CDR1 SGHAT and CDR2 FQNNGV. Looking up the rest from reference TRBV11-2 and TRBJ2-7 gives the full variable domain: EAGVAQSPRYKIIEKRQSVAFWCNPISGHATLYWYQQILGQGPKLLIQFQNNGVVDDSQLPKDRFSAERLKGVDSTLKIQPAKLEDSAVYLCASSLGQNYEQYFGPGTRLTVT.

The gene calls are TRBV11-2 and TRBJ2-2; 8 nucleotides line up with TRBD1. The J segment lost 8 bases and the V segment lost 4 bases, leaving 9 bases of the junction unmatched. Germline CDR1 reads SGHAT; CDR2 reads FQNNGV. The CDR3 is 15 amino acids. The CDR3 region is CASSSGPRGPGELFF. CDR3 coding DNA: TGTGCCAGCAGCTCAGGCCCCAGGGGGCCTGGGGAGCTGTTTTTT.

CDR3 protein: CASSLVKGAATNTGELFF. The CDR3 DNA follows: TGTGCCAGCAGCTTAGTCAAGGGGGCGGCTACGAACACCGGGGAGCTGTTTTTT. The chain combines TRBV11-2 with TRBJ2-2; 7 bases are a match to TRBD1. Unmatched junction bases numbered 8, after V lost 1 base and J lost 0 bases. Looked up from germline, CDR1 is SGHAT and CDR2 is FQNNGV. This CDR3 is built from 18 residues.

The chain uses TRBV5-8 and TRBJ2-1; D is possibly TRBD2 (6 bases). Germline V gene lookup returns CDR1 SGHTS and CDR2 YDEGEE. Trimming took off 10 bases at V and 6 bases at J, with 23 bases between the two ends. This CDR3 contains 15 residues. The CDR3 nucleotides read TGTGCCGCTACGACCGGGACTCGTCTTTTCAATGAGCAGTTCTTC. It encodes CAATTGTRLFNEQFF.

The rearrangement uses TRBV9 and TRBJ1-3; 7 positions match TRBD1. This CDR3 spans 14 amino acids. Germline CDR1 is SGDLS and CDR2 is YYNGEE. The V and J ends lost 3 bases and 3 bases, in that order; junction bases with no gene match: 3. CDR3 protein: CASSATGVGNTIYF. The CDR3 DNA reads as TGTGCCAGCAGCGCCACAGGGGTTGGAAACACCATATATTTT.

This clone was detected once. This chain links TRBV7-9 with TRBJ2-7; 16 nucleotides align to TRBD2. This CDR3 comprises 17 residues. Germline values: CDR1 SEHNR, CDR2 FQNEAQ (reference sequence). With 5 bases clipped from V and 2 bases from J, the junction kept 6 bases outside the gene matches. The CDR3 DNA sequence: TGTGCCAGCAGCCAGGGGACTAGCGGGGGGGCAGCCTACGAGCAGTACTTC. It codes for CASSQGTSGGAAYEQYF.

This chain links TRBV28 with TRBJ1-4, with TRBD1 identical over 7 bases. Germline lookup yields CDR1 MDHEN and CDR2 SYDVKM. The CDR3 consists of 16 residues. V shed 5 bases, J shed 5 bases, and the junction held 11 bases outside the gene matches. The CDR3 region is CASSLRTGSLNEKLFF. In DNA, the CDR3 is TGTGCCAGCAGTCTCCGGACAGGCTCCTTGAATGAAAAACTGTTTTTT. The full variable domain, completed using reference TRBV28 and TRBJ1-4, is DVKVTQSSRYLVKRTGEKVFLECVQDMDHENMFWYRQDPGLGLRLIYFSYDVKMKEKGDIPEGYSVSREKKERFSLILESASTNQTSMYLCASSLRTGSLNEKLFFGSGTQLSVL.

This clone was seen a few times. V usage is TRBV18 and J usage is TRBJ2-5, with D tentatively TRBD2 (5 bases). Germline V gene sequence: CDR1 KGHSH, CDR2 LQKENI. The ends were cut back, 3 bases at V and 4 bases at J, with 9 bases in the middle. This CDR3 is 13 amino acids long. CDR3 bases: TGTGCCAGCTCACCCGCTAGCAGAGAGACCCAGTACTTC. Its translation is CASSPASRETQYF.

The genes are TRBV19 and TRBJ1-4, with D maybe TRBD1 (6 bases). The CDR3 sequence is 14 residues long. Per germline, CDR1 LNHDA and CDR2 SQIVND (reference sequence). The germline V and J ends were trimmed by 8 bases and 0 bases, with 10 bases remaining between them. In DNA form, the CDR3 reads TGTGCCAGTTTACAGGGCGCAACTAATGAAAAACTGTTTTTT. This encodes CASLQGATNEKLFF. Complete variable domain (other parts from reference TRBV19 and TRBJ1-4): DGGITQSPKYLFRKEGQNVTLSCEQNLNHDAMYWYRQDPGQGLRLIYYSQIVNDFQKGDIAEGYSVSREKKESFPLTVTSAQKNPTAFYLCASLQGATNEKLFFGSGTQLSVL.

The rearrangement uses TRBV7-3 and TRBJ2-1; 8 bases agree with TRBD2. Germline V gene data show CDR1 as SGHTA and CDR2 as FQGTGA. CDR3 length: 13 residues. The V segment lost 5 bases and the J segment 12 bases; nucleotides outside the gene matches: 9. The CDR3 spells CASSPNGGVGQFF. CDR3 in DNA: TGTGCCAGCAGCCCTAACGGGGGGGTTGGGCAGTTCTTC.

The chain is built from TRBV11-3 and TRBJ2-3; weak D call: TRBD2 (6 bases). Germline V CDR1 and CDR2: SGHNT, YENEEA. The CDR3 contains 12 residues. Deletions cut 9 bases from V and 4 bases from J, with 11 bases between. The CDR3 loop reads CASPLAPDTQYF. The CDR3 region has the DNA TGTGCCAGTCCGCTAGCGCCAGATACGCAGTATTTT.

The gene calls are TRBV12-5 and TRBJ1-6; perhaps TRBD1 as D (6 bases). The CDR3 is 20 residues long. V was shortened by 5 bases and J by 1 base, with 24 bases between the two germline ends. Germline loops: CDR1 LGHNT, CDR2 FRNRAP. Written as DNA, the CDR3 is TGTGCTAGTGGTCTTTACTCGGGGGGCCTTCACGGATCCTATAATTCACCCCTCCACTTT. Protein sequence: CASGLYSGGLHGSYNSPLHF. Filled out from reference TRBV12-5 and TRBJ1-6, the complete variable domain reads DARVTQTPRHKVTEMGQEVTMRCQPILGHNTVFWYRQTMMQGLELLAYFRNRAPLDDSGMPKDRFSAEMPDATLATLKIQPSEPRDSAVYFCASGLYSGGLHGSYNSPLHFGNGTRLTVT.